This T cell receptor beta chain was recorded in a study of regulatory T cells in long-lasting Graves disease. Regarding the study as a whole: Segments TRBV28, TRBJ1-2 and TRBJ2-5 showed preferential usage in persistent disease.

The CDR3 length is 17 residues. Germline V gives CDR1 SEHNR, CDR2 FQNEAQ (reference sequence). V lost 5 bases and J lost 0; bases outside the gene matches: 12. Through Arm-PCR of CDR3 regions and iRepertoire HTBI primers, TCR beta libraries were built. One entry per CDR3 protein results from TCRdb running MiXCR on the multiplex PCR reads. Found here are some 320,000 distinct CDR3 sequences, 18% of them singletons; the top ten hold 38%. This clonotype has at least ten counts. Antigen specificity is unknown. As to time point: newly diagnosed GD, antithyroid drugs for less than 3 months. PBMCs were the source of the RNA used for TCR sequencing.

The receptor comes from a female donor with Graves disease. This specimen consisted of peripheral blood mononuclear cells (PBMCs), obtained at new diagnosis, from a patient treated with antithyroid drugs. The rearrangement uses TRBV7-9 and TRBJ2-7, with 8 bases fitting TRBD2. Here the CDR3 reads CASSPPPGSGSSYEQYF. CDR3 nucleotide sequence: TGTGCCAGCAGCCCACCCCCAGGGAGCGGGAGCTCCTACGAGCAGTACTTC. Filled out from reference TRBV7-9 and TRBJ2-7, the complete variable domain reads DTGVSQNPRHKITKRGQNVTFRCDPISEHNRLYWYRQTLGQGPEFLTYFQNEAQLEKSRLLSDRFSAERPKGSFSTLEIQRTEQGDSAMYLCASSPPPGSGSSYEQYFGPGTRLTVT.